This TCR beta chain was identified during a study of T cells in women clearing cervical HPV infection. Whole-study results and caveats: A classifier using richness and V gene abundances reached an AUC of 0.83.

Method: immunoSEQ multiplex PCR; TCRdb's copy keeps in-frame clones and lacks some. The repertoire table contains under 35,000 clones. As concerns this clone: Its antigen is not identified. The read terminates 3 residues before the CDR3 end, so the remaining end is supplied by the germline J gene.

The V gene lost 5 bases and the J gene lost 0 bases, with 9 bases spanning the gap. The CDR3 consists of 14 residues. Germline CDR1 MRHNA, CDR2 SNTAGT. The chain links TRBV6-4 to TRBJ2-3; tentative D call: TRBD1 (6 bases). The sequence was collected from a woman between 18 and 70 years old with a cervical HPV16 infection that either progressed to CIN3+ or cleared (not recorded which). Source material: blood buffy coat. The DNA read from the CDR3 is TGTGCCAGCAGTCGGACAGCTAGCACAGATACG. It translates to CASSRTASTDT. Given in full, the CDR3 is CASSRTASTDTQYF.